The rows below give T cell receptor beta chains drawn from one sample of a study of Ad26.COV2.S vaccination and SARS-CoV-2 variants. The assay was immunoSEQ multiplex PCR, and TCRdb's table has in-frame clones only and misses some. In the table there are hundreds of thousands of clones, roughly 90% of which are singletons. The sample was peripheral blood, taken in a trial of Ad26.COV2.S vaccine versus placebo. The receptors here all came from a person between 18 and 65 years old who received the Ad26.COV2.S COVID-19 vaccine or a placebo. Both conserved end residues are part of each CDR3. Each record gives: clone size, D gene, J gene, V gene, CDR3 DNA, CDR3 protein. A D gene is named only where the DNA matches it firmly. Some rows have no size entry. The others give once, few or many, or a class for an expanded clone.

.	.	TRBJ2-2	TRBV10-3	TGTGCCATCAGTGAAAAGGTATCAACCGGGGAGCTGTTTTTT	CAISEKVSTGELFF
.	.	TRBJ1-4	TRBV11-2	TGTGCCAGCAGCTTGGGAACGACAACTAATGAAAAACTGTTTTTT	CASSLGTTTNEKLFF
many	.	TRBJ1-6	TRBV12-5	TGTGCTAGTGGTCTTCATACGGGACAAAGTTCACCCCTCCACTTT	CASGLHTGQSSPLHF
once	.	TRBJ2-2	TRBV19	TGTGCCAGTAGGTACGGCCCCAACACCGGGGAGCTGTTTTTT	CASRYGPNTGELFF
.	TRBD2	TRBJ2-7	TRBV5-1	TGCGCCAGCAGCGGGGGTAGCGGGGGGAGCTACGAGCAGTACTTC	CASSGGSGGSYEQYF
.	.	TRBJ1-2	TRBV18	TGTGCCAGCTCACCACAGGGTCTGGACTATGGCTACACCTTC	CASSPQGLDYGYTF
.	.	TRBJ1-5	TRBV4-2	TGTGCCAGCAGCCAAGAAACAGAGTATAGCAATCAGCCCCAGCATTTT	CASSQETEYSNQPQHF
.	.	TRBJ2-5	TRBV7-2	TGTGCCAGCAGCTTAGGGCAGGCCCCAGAGACCCAGTACTTC	CASSLGQAPETQYF
once	.	TRBJ1-2	TRBV10-3	TGTGCCATCAGTGATAGTGGTACGACAGCCCCTGGCTACACCTTC	CAISDSGTTAPGYTF
.	.	TRBJ2-2	TRBV19	TGTGCCAGTAGTATATCCCGACAGATCACCGGGGAGCTGTTTTTT	CASSISRQITGELFF
.	.	TRBJ1-1	TRBV30	TGTGCCTGGAACGAGATCGCTGAAGCTTTCTTT	CAWNEIAEAFF
.	TRBD2	TRBJ2-7	TRBV30	TGTGCCTGGACGTCAAAACTTCGAGGGCCAAACCTAGCGGGAGGACCCTACGAGCAGTACTTC	CAWTSKLRGPNLAGGPYEQYF
.	TRBD1	TRBJ1-6	TRBV18	TGTGCCAGCTCACCTCAGGACAGGGCTGGACCCCTCCACTTT	CASSPQDRAGPLHF
.	TRBD2	TRBJ2-2	TRBV4-2	TGTGCCAGCAGCCAAGACCCCGGGGGGGCCAACACCGGGGAGCTGTTTTTT	CASSQDPGGANTGELFF
.	.	TRBJ2-1	TRBV6-5	TGTGCCAGCAGTCTCGGGAGAGGGTCCTACAATGAGCAGTTCTTC	CASSLGRGSYNEQFF
once	.	TRBJ1-2	TRBV7-2	TGTGCCAGCAGCTTTGGTGGAAAAATTAACTATGGCTACACCTTC	CASSFGGKINYGYTF